These T cell receptor beta chains were read from a single sample in a study of T cell responses to AZD1222 COVID-19 vaccine. Libraries were prepared by immunoSEQ multiplex PCR; TCRdb keeps only in-frame clonotypes and omits some of them. The sample has some 130,000 clones, 90% to 95% seen once. Specimen: peripheral blood, collected on day 0 of AZD1222 vaccination. These receptors were taken from an adult in good health. Both conserved end residues are part of each CDR3. The D gene is left open where the match is weak. Some rows have no size entry. The others give once, few or many, or a class for an expanded clone.

clone_size,j_call,d_call,v_call,cdr3_aa,cdr3_nt
NA,TRBJ2-2,NA,TRBV9,CASSTGGDLGRELFF,TGTGCCAGCAGCACCGGAGGGGATCTGGGCAGGGAGCTGTTTTTT
NA,TRBJ2-1,NA,TRBV2,CASSDPIGRNEQFF,TGTGCCAGCAGTGATCCGATTGGACGGAATGAGCAGTTCTTC
NA,TRBJ2-3,NA,TRBV9,CASSVIPGGTQYF,TGTGCCAGCAGCGTTATTCCAGGCGGTACGCAGTATTTT
NA,TRBJ1-6,NA,TRBV11-3,CASSRKGSYNSPLHF,TGTGCCAGCAGTAGAAAAGGCTCCTATAATTCACCCCTCCACTTT
NA,TRBJ1-1,NA,TRBV4-1,CASSQVLLEKAFF,TGCGCCAGCAGCCAAGTTCTGTTGGAGAAAGCTTTCTTT
NA,TRBJ2-5,NA,TRBV19,CASSQGQWQETQYF,TGTGCCAGTAGTCAGGGTCAATGGCAAGAGACCCAGTACTTC
NA,TRBJ1-5,NA,TRBV19,CASTPGFDNQPQHF,TGTGCCAGCACGCCAGGTTTTGACAATCAGCCCCAGCATTTT
NA,TRBJ2-3,NA,TRBV6-4,CATAYGESTDTQYF,TGTGCCACCGCGTACGGCGAGAGCACAGATACGCAGTATTTT
NA,TRBJ1-1,NA,TRBV5-4,CASSLDAGNTEAFF,TGTGCCAGCAGCTTGGATGCAGGAAACACTGAAGCTTTCTTT
NA,TRBJ2-7,TRBD1,TRBV4-3,CASSHGQGPYEQYF,TGCGCCAGCAGCCACGGACAGGGCCCCTACGAGCAGTACTTC
NA,TRBJ1-2,NA,TRBV4-3,CASSQEARIYGYTF,TGCGCCAGCAGCCAAGAAGCCAGAATCTATGGCTACACCTTC
few,TRBJ1-3,NA,TRBV7-2,CASSVRRSSGNTIYF,TGTGCCAGCAGCGTGCGCAGGAGCTCTGGAAACACCATATATTTT
NA,TRBJ1-2,TRBD1,TRBV6-2/TRBV6-3,CASSYQGQGAFYGYTF,TGTGCCAGCAGTTACCAGGGACAGGGTGCGTTCTATGGCTACACCTTC
NA,TRBJ2-7,TRBD2,TRBV11-3,CASSLAGGPPYEQYF,TGTGCCAGCAGTTTAGCGGGAGGGCCTCCCTACGAGCAGTACTTC
NA,TRBJ1-2,TRBD1,TRBV18,CASSPDRDYGYTF,TGTGCCAGCTCACCAGACAGGGATTATGGCTACACCTTC
NA,TRBJ2-2,TRBD2,TRBV7-2,CASSPRGLAGVTGELFF,TGTGCCAGCAGCCCCAGAGGTCTAGCGGGGGTCACCGGGGAGCTGTTTTTT
NA,TRBJ2-1,NA,TRBV9,CASSVGRTVSYNEQFF,TGTGCCAGCAGCGTAGGGCGGACTGTCTCCTACAATGAGCAGTTCTTC
NA,TRBJ1-3,NA,TRBV30,CAWSVRVPISGNTIYF,TGTGCCTGGAGTGTACGAGTTCCTATCTCTGGAAACACCATATATTTT
NA,TRBJ2-7,TRBD1,TRBV7-9,CASSPLGTVSHDEQYF,TGTGCCAGCAGCCCACTTGGGACAGTCTCGCATGACGAGCAGTACTTC
NA,TRBJ1-1,NA,TRBV4-2,CASSQEGLGAAEAFF,TGTGCCAGCAGCCAAGAGGGTCTCGGGGCGGCTGAAGCTTTCTTT
NA,TRBJ1-1,TRBD1,TRBV4-1,CASSQVGQGGEAFF,TGCGCCAGCAGCCAAGTTGGACAGGGGGGTGAAGCTTTCTTT
NA,TRBJ1-1,TRBD1,TRBV4-3,CASSQDNRGEAFF,TGCGCCAGCAGCCAGGATAACAGGGGTGAAGCTTTCTTT
NA,TRBJ2-5,TRBD2,TRBV6-6,CASRTGLAGQETQYF,TGTGCCAGCAGGACCGGACTAGCGGGACAAGAGACCCAGTACTTC
NA,TRBJ2-7,NA,TRBV27,CASSLISATPYEQYF,TGTGCCAGCAGTTTAATATCCGCAACCCCCTACGAGCAGTACTTC